One sample yielded the 7 T cell receptor beta chains listed below, sequenced in a study of cytomegalovirus exposure and HLA in healthy donors. 13 Jbeta primers and 60 Vbeta primers were used for the PCR. The table came from immunoSEQ multiplex PCR; TCRdb's copy has only in-frame clones and leaves some out. The sample holds 100,000 to 150,000 clones, approximately 8% seen once. What was sequenced was PBMCs. Receptor source: a woman aged 40 to 50 in good health and CMV-seropositive.

This clone has a handful of counts. The CDR3 sequence is CASTSQVTEAFF. The CDR3 DNA reads TGTGCCAGCACCTCACAGGTCACTGAAGCTTTCTTT. The chain couples TRBV6-6 to TRBJ1-1; D might be TRBD1 (5 bases). There are 12 residues in the CDR3. V shed 7 bases and J shed 4 bases, with 10 bases lying between them. CDR1 is MNHNY and CDR2 is SVGAGI in the germline V gene (reference sequence).

This clone was counted a few times. The V gene is TRBV7-8, the J gene TRBJ1-5; possibly TRBD1 for D (5 bases). Trimming cost V 5 bases and J 7 bases, with 9 bases left between them. The CDR3 spans 12 residues. From germline, CDR1 is SGHVS and CDR2 FQNEAQ. The CDR3 loop reads CASSPGGQPQHF. In DNA, the CDR3 is TGTGCCAGCAGCCCGGGGGGGCAGCCCCAGCATTTT.

This clone showed up just a few times. This rearrangement joins TRBV6-5 to TRBJ2-5; TRBD2 might be the D (5 bases). V was cut by 5 bases and J by 4 bases, with 11 bases left in between. This CDR3 spans 13 amino acids. Germline assignment: CDR1 MNHEY and CDR2 SVGAGI. The CDR3 DNA is TGTGCCAGCAGTCGGAGTGGGAGAGAGACCCAGTACTTC. It encodes CASSRSGRETQYF.

The chain links TRBV19 to TRBJ1-5; TRBD1 agrees at 8 bases. V was clipped by 6 bases and J by 5 bases; unmatched bases: 12. Germline V gene data show CDR1 as LNHDA and CDR2 as SQIVND (reference sequence). This CDR3 is built from 16 residues. CDR3 coding DNA: TGTGCCAGTAGGATAAGGGACAGGAAGGAGGATCAGCCCCAGCATTTT. Translating gives CASRIRDRKEDQPQHF.

This clone was counted only a few times. The J gene is TRBJ2-7, the V gene TRBV2; tentatively, D is TRBD2 (6 bases). The V and J ends lost 3 bases and 7 bases respectively, with 22 bases between them. The CDR3 runs 16 residues. Germline V CDR1 and CDR2: SNHLY, FYNNEI. The CDR3 DNA is TGTGCCAGCAGTGAGGGCTTAGGGACTCAAGGAAGGGAGCAGTACTTC. This translates into CASSEGLGTQGREQYF.

This chain connects TRBV7-8 to TRBJ2-3; D is ambiguous. The CDR3 runs 15 residues. Germline V CDR1 and CDR2: SGHVS, FQNEAQ. The V gene lost 7 bases and the J gene lost 0 bases, with 14 bases spanning the gap. The CDR3 nucleotides read TGTGCCAGCACGGTCGACAACTGGAGCACAGATACGCAGTATTTT. It codes for CASTVDNWSTDTQYF.

This clone came up a few times. The chain links TRBV5-1 to TRBJ2-2, with a possible D match to TRBD1 (7 bases). Per the germline V gene, CDR1 is SGHRS and CDR2 is YFSETQ. This CDR3 contains 15 residues. V was pared by 3 bases and J by 7 bases, with 16 bases between. As DNA, the CDR3 is TGCGCCAGCAGCTCGGCAGGGGGGAGTGACGGGGAGCTGTTTTTT. It translates to CASSSAGGSDGELFF.